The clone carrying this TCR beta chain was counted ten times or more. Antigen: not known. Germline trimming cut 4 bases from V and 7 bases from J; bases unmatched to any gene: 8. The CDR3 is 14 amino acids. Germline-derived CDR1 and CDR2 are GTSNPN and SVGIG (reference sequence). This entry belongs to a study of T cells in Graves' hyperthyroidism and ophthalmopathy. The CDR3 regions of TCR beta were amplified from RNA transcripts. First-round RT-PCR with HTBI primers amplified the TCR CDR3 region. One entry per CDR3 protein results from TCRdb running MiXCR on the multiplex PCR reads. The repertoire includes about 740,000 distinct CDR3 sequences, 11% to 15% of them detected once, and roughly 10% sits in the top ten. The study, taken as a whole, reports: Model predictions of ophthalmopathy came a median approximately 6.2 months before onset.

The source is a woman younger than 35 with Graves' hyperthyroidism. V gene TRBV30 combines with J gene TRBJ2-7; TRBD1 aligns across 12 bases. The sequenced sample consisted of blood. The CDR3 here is CAWNPGQGAGEQYF. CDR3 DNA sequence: TGTGCCTGGAATCCGGGACAGGGGGCTGGGGAGCAGTACTTC.